Given below is one T cell receptor (beta chain) in context. Study processing details: By means of reference gene primer amplification, nucleated cell counts were estimated. TCRdb keeps only in-frame clones here, not all; method: immunoSEQ multiplex PCR. That table gives V, J and clone size, and the DNA gave D and trimming. The data hold approximately 93,000 clones, with roughly 88% observed a single time. These data come from a study of blood T cell repertoires in COVID-19. Study background: The origin of the acute and convalescent COVID-19 samples was the United States, Italy and Spain. T cells, B-cell-depleted T cells, or PBMCs supplied cDNA or gDNA.

Seattle-derived patients entered the study during active infection and were followed longitudinally. V dropped 2 bases and J dropped 3 bases, with 11 bases sitting between them. This CDR3 spans 14 amino acids. Germline CDR1 is GTSNPN and CDR2 is SVGIG (reference sequence). The TCR was taken from a man aged 50 to 59 with COVID-19, enrolled during active disease. The material sequenced was peripheral blood. This chain connects TRBV30 to TRBJ1-5, with a possible D match to TRBD1 (6 bases). The CDR3: CAWSLGGPNQPQHF. The DNA for the CDR3 is TGTGCCTGGAGTTTAGGGGGACCCAATCAGCCCCAGCATTTT.